This TCR beta chain was retrieved from a study of siplizumab effects on memory and regulatory T cells. Whole-study findings and limits: Mapping to unstimulated subsets was achieved for only a minor fraction of alloreactive clones. Proliferating CD4+ or CD8+ clones, roughly 80-97% of them, lacked an assignable naive or memory phenotype.

Comments on this clone: As yet, its antigen is unknown.

Trimming pared 6 bases from V and 13 bases from J, leaving 19 bases between. From germline, CDR1 is MDHEN and CDR2 SYDVKM. This CDR3 contains 14 residues. Some clones are missing from TCRdb's copy, which holds only in-frame ones; the method was immunoSEQ multiplex PCR. The data show roughly 100,000 clones, more than 85% seen once. The specimen sequenced was CD4+ T cells sorted from blood. This rearrangement joins TRBV28 to TRBJ1-6; possible D gene TRBD1, 5 bases. This receptor was identified in a human donor in good health. CDR3 in amino acids: CASRMGGVVAPLHF. CDR3 sequence (DNA): TGTGCCAGCAGAATGGGGGGTGTTGTAGCGCCCCTCCACTTT.